The 22 T cell receptor beta chains reported below all come from one sample, sequenced in a study of blood T cell repertoires in COVID-19. Method: immunoSEQ multiplex PCR; TCRdb's copy keeps in-frame clones and lacks some. The table lists a few hundred thousand clones, more than 65% of them singletons. Sequencing was performed on peripheral blood. These receptors were taken from a man in his forties or fifties with active or convalescent COVID-19.

There are a few counts of this clone. The chain couples TRBV5-4 to TRBJ2-5; no clear D gene. There are 14 residues in the CDR3. Germline CDR1 and CDR2: SGHNT and YYREEE (reference sequence). The ends were cut back, 4 bases at V and 4 bases at J, with 14 bases in the middle. CDR3 in amino acids: CASSPGALGETQYF. In DNA, the CDR3 is TGTGCCAGCAGCCCGGGTGCCCTCGGAGAGACCCAGTACTTC.

The chain has TRBV5-1 and TRBJ1-1; 7 nucleotides agree with TRBD1. V dropped 2 bases and J dropped 1; count of bases not matched to a gene: 5. Looked up from germline, CDR1 is SGHRS and CDR2 is YFSETQ. The CDR3 has 15 residues. The CDR3 DNA follows: TGCGCCAGCAGCTTCCAGGGGGTCAGGAACACTGAAGCTTTCTTT. Residues: CASSFQGVRNTEAFF.

The chain carries TRBV28 and TRBJ2-5, with 7 bases that match TRBD2. The CDR3 loop spans 14 amino acids. Germline assignment: CDR1 MDHEN and CDR2 SYDVKM. The V gene end was trimmed by 5 bases and the J gene end by 5 bases; junction bases not matched to a gene: 8. The CDR3 spells CASSPRGGTETQYF. The DNA of the CDR3 is TGTGCCAGCAGTCCCCGGGGAGGGACGGAGACCCAGTACTTC.

This rearrangement joins TRBV5-8 to TRBJ2-2, with 7 bases matching TRBD1. Germline V CDR1 and CDR2: SGHTS, YDEGEE. V was clipped by 4 bases and J by 5 bases; unmatched bases: 8. The CDR3 consists of 15 residues. DNA for the CDR3: TGTGCCAGCAGCCGGTCGACAGGGTATACCGGGGAGCTGTTTTTT. Encoded protein: CASSRSTGYTGELFF.

J is TRBJ1-5 and V is TRBV18; D gene uncertain. The ends were cut back, 2 bases at V and 3 bases at J, with 17 bases in the middle. The germline CDR1 and CDR2 sequences are KGHSH and LQKENI. This CDR3 is built from 17 residues. This CDR3 is CASSPREIGLTNQPQHF. CDR3 bases: TGTGCCAGCTCACCAAGGGAGATCGGCTTGACCAATCAGCCCCAGCATTTT. Supplemented by reference TRBV18 and TRBJ1-5, the full variable domain reads NAGVMQNPRHLVRRRGQEARLRCSPMKGHSHVYWYRQLPEEGLKFMVYLQKENIIDESGMPKERFSAEFPKEGPSILRIQQVVRGDSAAYFCASSPREIGLTNQPQHFGDGTRLSIL.

This chain links TRBV18 with TRBJ1-5, with TRBD1 as a possible D gene (5 bases). V lost 3 bases, J lost 0 bases, and 12 bases lay in between. CDR1 and CDR2 from the germline V gene are KGHSH and LQKENI. This CDR3 region has 16 residues. This chain's CDR3 is CASSPQGQGSNQPQHF. The CDR3, as DNA: TGTGCCAGCTCACCCCAGGGTCAGGGTAGCAATCAGCCCCAGCATTTT.

This rearrangement joins TRBV28 to TRBJ2-7, with TRBD2 as a possible D gene (5 bases). CDR1 and CDR2 (germline): MDHEN, SYDVKM. The CDR3 length is 15 residues. V lost 1 base to trimming and J lost 6 bases, with 16 bases between them. The CDR3 sequence is CASSLSGITLFEQYF. The CDR3 nucleotides read TGTGCCAGCAGTTTATCGGGGATTACCCTATTCGAGCAGTACTTC. The complete variable domain, with remaining parts taken from reference TRBV28 and TRBJ2-7, reads DVKVTQSSRYLVKRTGEKVFLECVQDMDHENMFWYRQDPGLGLRLIYFSYDVKMKEKGDIPEGYSVSREKKERFSLILESASTNQTSMYLCASSLSGITLFEQYFGPGTRLTVT.

The genes are TRBV2 and TRBJ1-5, with TRBD1 matching over 7 bases. CDR1 and CDR2 (germline): SNHLY, FYNNEI. The V gene end was trimmed by 5 bases and the J gene end by 3 bases; junction bases not matched to a gene: 13. The CDR3 has 17 amino acids. CDR3 amino acids: CASSYAPSGTVNQPQHF. CDR3 DNA sequence: TGTGCCAGCAGTTACGCCCCATCCGGGACAGTCAATCAGCCCCAGCATTTT.

The chain has TRBV24-1 and TRBJ2-2; 8 bases are shared with TRBD1. Germline CDR1 and CDR2: KGHDR and SFDVKD. This CDR3 contains 18 residues. The ends lost 4 bases at V and 7 bases at J; junction bases unmatched: 16. This CDR3 is CATSDPKWGQGAGGELFF. In nucleotides, the CDR3 is TGTGCCACCAGTGACCCGAAGTGGGGTCAGGGGGCAGGCGGGGAGCTGTTTTTT.

J is TRBJ1-4 and V is TRBV6-5, with no clear D. There are 14 residues in the CDR3. V lost 6 bases to trimming and J lost 0 bases, with 8 bases between them. Germline V gene sequence: CDR1 MNHEY, CDR2 SVGAGI. CDR3 in amino acids: CASSPLSTNEKLFF. CDR3 DNA sequence: TGTGCCAGCAGCCCACTGTCAACTAATGAAAAACTGTTTTTT.

The rearrangement joins TRBV3-1 (or the pseudogene TRBV3-2) to TRBJ1-1; 7 bases agree with TRBD1. Trimming took 4 bases from V and 4 from J; bases not matched to a gene: 6. The germline CDR1 and CDR2 sequences are LGHDT and YNNKEL (reference sequence). The CDR3 loop spans 14 amino acids. The CDR3 DNA is TGTGCCAGCAGCCCTGGGACAGCCTTCACTGAAGCTTTCTTT. It is translated as CASSPGTAFTEAFF.

The V and J genes are TRBV27 and TRBJ1-1, with D possibly TRBD1 on 5 matching bases. Deletions cut 0 bases from V and 4 bases from J, with 15 bases between. CDR1 MNHEY and CDR2 SMNVEV come from the germline V gene (reference sequence). This CDR3 spans 16 amino acids. The CDR3, as DNA: TGTGCCAGCAGTTTATCTCAGGGTCACCTGAGCACTGAAGCTTTCTTT. This encodes CASSLSQGHLSTEAFF.

The chain is built from TRBV2 and TRBJ2-1; 12 bases are shared with TRBD2. With V trimmed by 3 bases and J by 6 bases, 6 bases remained unmatched. The length of the CDR3 is 16 residues. Germline values: CDR1 SNHLY, CDR2 FYNNEI. CDR3 nucleotide sequence: TGTGCCAGCAGTGATACCCGACTAGCGGGGGTCAATGAGCAGTTCTTC. Translating gives CASSDTRLAGVNEQFF.

This chain links TRBV12-3 or TRBV12-4 with TRBJ1-1, with no clear D. Trimming shortened V by 6 bases and J by 1 base, and 9 bases separated the two germline ends. This CDR3 has 13 residues. Here the CDR3 DNA reads TGTGCCAGCAGGGGCACAGAGAACACTGAAGCTTTCTTT. Translation gives CASRGTENTEAFF.

This clone has a handful of counts. The same CDR3 can be traced to other DNA sequences in this sample. The chain has TRBV19 and TRBJ2-2; D perhaps matches TRBD2 (7 bases). Trimming removed 0 bases at V and 4 bases at J, with 12 bases between. This CDR3 spans 16 amino acids. Germline V CDR1 and CDR2: LNHDA, SQIVND (reference sequence). The CDR3 loop is CASSIEGGRSTGELFF. The CDR3 nucleotides are TGTGCCAGTAGTATAGAGGGGGGGCGCAGCACCGGGGAGCTGTTTTTT.

This clone was recorded only once. V is TRBV5-4 and J is TRBJ1-1; D uncertain. The CDR3 is 15 residues long. The V end lost 3 bases, the J end lost 0 bases, and 12 bases lay between the germline ends. In germline, CDR1 is SGHNT, CDR2 YYREEE (reference sequence). The CDR3 is CASSSAQAMNTEAFF. The DNA for the CDR3 is TGTGCCAGCAGCTCCGCTCAGGCTATGAACACTGAAGCTTTCTTT.

The chain joins TRBV5-1 to TRBJ1-3; D is undetermined. The CDR3 runs to 15 residues. CDR1 and CDR2 (germline): SGHRS, YFSETQ. V was shortened by 0 bases and J by 1 base, with 8 bases between the two germline ends. Written as DNA, the CDR3 is TGCGCCAGCAGCTTGGGTTCTATTTCTGGAAACACCATATATTTT. Protein product: CASSLGSISGNTIYF.

This clone showed up just a few times. V gene TRBV2 combines with J gene TRBJ2-3; 9 positions match TRBD2. The V and J ends lost 4 bases and 8 bases, in that order; junction bases with no gene match: 7. CDR3 length: 14 amino acids. In germline, CDR1 is SNHLY, CDR2 FYNNEI. The CDR3 coding sequence is TGTGCCAGCAGTGTCGGCGGGGGGGCGTCTACGCAGTATTTT. Protein: CASSVGGGASTQYF.

This clone was detected once. The chain employs TRBV18 and TRBJ2-3; 7 bases agree with TRBD1. The CDR3 is 16 amino acids. V trimming: 1 base; J trimming: 2 bases; junction bases outside the gene matches: 6. The V gene's germline CDR1 is KGHSH and CDR2 LQKENI. CDR3 protein: CASSPRLTGDTDTQYF. The CDR3 DNA is TGTGCCAGCTCACCACGGTTAACAGGGGACACAGATACGCAGTATTTT.

The V gene is TRBV19, the J gene TRBJ1-4; the D is unclear. V was trimmed by 3 bases and J by 8 bases, leaving 13 bases between them. The CDR3 runs to 14 residues. Looked up from germline, CDR1 is LNHDA and CDR2 is SQIVND (reference sequence). The CDR3 nucleotides are TGTGCCAGTAGTATCTCTCAGGCCCGGGAAAAACTGTTTTTT. As protein: CASSISQAREKLFF.

This chain uses TRBV29-1 with TRBJ1-3, with D tentatively TRBD1 (5 bases). The length of the CDR3 is 14 residues. Germline loops: CDR1 SQVTM, CDR2 ANQGSEA. Trimming left V 7 bases short and J 1 base short, with 14 bases between. For the CDR3, the DNA is TGCAGCGGAATTTCAGGGCCTTCTGGAAACACCATATATTTT. Protein sequence: CSGISGPSGNTIYF.

This clone turned up a few times. The chain joins TRBV19 to TRBJ1-1, with D perhaps TRBD1 (6 bases). The CDR3 is 13 residues long. Germline CDR1 and CDR2: LNHDA and SQIVND (reference sequence). The V and J ends lost 5 bases and 4 bases respectively, with 11 bases between them. The CDR3 DNA sequence: TGTGCCAGTAGTCCTACAGGGTTCACTGAAGCTTTCTTT. Its protein is CASSPTGFTEAFF.